These 21 T cell receptor beta chains originate from one sample sequenced in a study of blood T cell repertoires in COVID-19. Clones were read by immunoSEQ multiplex PCR, and TCRdb kept only the in-frame ones, dropping some. In the table there are around 100,000 clones, 88% of which are singletons. Sequencing was carried out using peripheral blood. Receptors were obtained from a man of 80 years or more with acute or convalescent COVID-19.

The chain is built from TRBV7-2 and TRBJ1-5; 11 bases fit TRBD1. The germline gives CDR1 SGHTA, CDR2 FQGNSA. The trim removed 4 bases at V and 10 bases at J, leaving 9 bases unmatched. The CDR3 consists of 15 residues. CDR3 amino acids: CASSSNPGQGEPQHF. The DNA of the CDR3 is TGTGCCAGCAGCTCTAACCCGGGACAGGGGGAACCCCAGCATTTT.

The chain is built from TRBV16 and TRBJ1-5; 7 bases map to TRBD1. Germline V gene lookup returns CDR1 KGHSY and CDR2 FQNENV. CDR3 size: 16 residues. The ends lost 2 bases at V and 0 bases at J; junction bases unmatched: 4. CDR3 loop: CASSQMTGISNQPQHF. CDR3 sequence (DNA): TGTGCCAGCAGCCAAATGACAGGGATTAGCAATCAGCCCCAGCATTTT.

The chain uses TRBV7-2 and TRBJ2-2; D may be TRBD2 (5 bases). CDR1 and CDR2 from the germline V gene are SGHTA and FQGNSA. CDR3 length: 15 amino acids. The V end was cut by 1 base, the J end by 5 bases, with 11 bases between. CDR3 loop: CASSLDGLPTGELFF. CDR3 sequence (DNA): TGTGCCAGCAGCTTAGACGGACTCCCGACCGGGGAGCTGTTTTTT.

This chain links TRBV6-2 or TRBV6-3 with TRBJ1-1; D not resolved. Germline loops: CDR1 MNHEY, CDR2 SVGEGT. V dropped 4 bases and J dropped 1 base, with 7 bases sitting between them. CDR3 size: 13 residues. This chain's CDR3 is CASSFNRNTEAFF. As DNA, the CDR3 is TGTGCCAGCAGTTTCAACAGGAACACTGAAGCTTTCTTT.

The chain employs TRBV5-1 and TRBJ2-3; 8 bases line up with TRBD1. V lost 3 bases to trimming and J lost 1 base; unmatched junction nucleotides: 1. Germline-derived CDR1 and CDR2 are SGHRS and YFSETQ. The CDR3 is 14 residues long. The CDR3 spells CASSWGQGTDTQYF. The CDR3 DNA follows: TGCGCCAGCAGCTGGGGACAGGGCACAGATACGCAGTATTTT.

The V gene is TRBV7-8, the J gene TRBJ2-1, with 11 bases aligning to TRBD1. The junction had 12 bases not matched to a gene; V was cut back by 5 bases and J by 6 bases. Germline V gene data show CDR1 as SGHVS and CDR2 as FQNEAQ. This CDR3 has 17 amino acids. This CDR3 reads CASSLDRGRFLSNEQFF. The CDR3 DNA is TGTGCCAGCAGCCTGGACAGGGGGCGTTTTCTTTCCAATGAGCAGTTCTTC.

V gene TRBV19 combines with J gene TRBJ2-1; maybe TRBD1 (5 bases). The V end lost 8 bases, the J end lost 13 bases, and 27 bases lay between the germline ends. CDR3 length equals 15 residues. The germline V gene has CDR1 LNHDA and CDR2 SQIVND (reference sequence). The CDR3 DNA is TGTGCCAGTTCGAAGGGGCCGCTCTCCAAGGGTTTCCAGTTCTTC. This translates into CASSKGPLSKGFQFF.

This rearrangement joins TRBV3-1 (or the pseudogene TRBV3-2) to TRBJ1-6, with D perhaps matching TRBD1 (6 bases). The germline CDR1 and CDR2 sequences are LGHDT and YNNKEL (reference sequence). The length of the CDR3 is 14 residues. The ends were cut back, 5 bases at V and 7 bases at J, with 12 bases in the middle. CDR3 in amino acids: CASSSSRGNSPLHF. CDR3 DNA sequence: TGTGCCAGCAGCTCGAGCAGGGGAAATTCACCCCTCCACTTT.

In DNA, the CDR3 is TGTGCCAGCACCCCGGGGGGGATTCCCTATGGCTACACCTTC. This sequence encodes CASTPGGIPYGYTF. This chain connects TRBV6-5 to TRBJ1-2; tentatively, D is TRBD1 (5 bases). The V end was cut by 7 bases, the J end by 4 bases, with 16 bases between. The CDR3 is 14 residues long. Per germline, CDR1 MNHEY and CDR2 SVGAGI.

This chain connects TRBV21-1 to TRBJ2-5; the table assigns TRBD1, which was not confirmed against the DNA. TRBV21-1 is given as a pseudogene. This CDR3 region has 16 residues. CDR3 sequence reads: CASSETYGQGSETQYF. DNA of the CDR3: TGTGCCAGCAGCGAAACGTATGGACAGGGGTCGGAGACCCAGTACTTC.

This clone has a single count. The J gene is TRBJ1-2, the V gene TRBV6-5, with TRBD1 matching over 8 bases. Germline V gives CDR1 MNHEY, CDR2 SVGAGI. V trimming: 6 bases; J trimming: 4 bases; junction bases outside the gene matches: 4. This CDR3 comprises 13 residues. In nucleotides, the CDR3 is TGTGCCAGCAGGAGCAGGGGGCCCTATGGCTACACCTTC. Its protein is CASRSRGPYGYTF.

This chain uses TRBV4-1 with TRBJ2-5; 8 bases are shared with TRBD2. The ends lost 3 bases at V and 5 bases at J; junction bases unmatched: 11. This CDR3 has 16 amino acids. Germline CDR1 reads MGHRA; CDR2 reads YSYEKL. The CDR3 region is CASSQTLGGAAETQYF. The CDR3 DNA reads as TGCGCCAGCAGCCAGACCCTCGGGGGGGCCGCGGAGACCCAGTACTTC.

The table lists this clone with a count of one. The chain employs TRBV3-1 (or the pseudogene TRBV3-2) and TRBJ1-2; D remains ambiguous. Germline V gene lookup returns CDR1 LGHDT and CDR2 YNNKEL (reference sequence). V was clipped by 4 bases and J by 4 bases, with 10 bases between them. The CDR3 runs 13 residues. The CDR3 is CASSLQSSYGYTF. In DNA form, the CDR3 reads TGTGCCAGCAGCCTACAGTCCTCCTATGGCTACACCTTC.

V is TRBV9 and J is TRBJ2-2; 9 nucleotides match TRBD2. The CDR3 length is 15 residues. In germline, CDR1 is SGDLS, CDR2 YYNGEE. V lost 2 bases and J lost 6; bases outside the gene matches: 5. The CDR3 spells CASSVSSGKAGELFF. DNA for the CDR3: TGTGCCAGCAGCGTCTCTAGCGGGAAGGCCGGGGAGCTGTTTTTT.

V and J are TRBV5-6 and TRBJ1-4; D ambiguous. V was shortened by 2 bases and J by 5 bases, with 13 bases between the two germline ends. The V gene's germline CDR1 is SGHDT and CDR2 YYEEEE. The CDR3 runs to 15 residues. The CDR3 nucleotides read TGTGCCAGCAGCTTAGCGGCCCTGGGGAATGAAAAACTGTTTTTT. Amino acids: CASSLAALGNEKLFF.

The chain has TRBV10-3 and TRBJ2-3; D might be TRBD2 (6 bases). V gave up 4 bases and J gave up 2 bases, with 13 bases separating them. The CDR3 sequence is 15 residues long. In germline, CDR1 is ENHRY, CDR2 SYGVKD. The DNA for the CDR3 is TGTGCCATCAGTGCAGGGACTGCCAACACAGATACGCAGTATTTT. Protein: CAISAGTANTDTQYF.

The rearrangement uses TRBV7-2 and TRBJ1-1; TRBD1 matches 12 bases. Per the germline V gene, CDR1 is SGHTA and CDR2 is FQGNSA. With 5 bases clipped from V and 2 bases from J, the junction kept 6 bases outside the gene matches. CDR3 length: 16 amino acids. CDR3 region: CASSPGQGARNTEAFF. CDR3 DNA: TGTGCCAGCAGCCCGGGACAGGGGGCGCGAAACACTGAAGCTTTCTTT.

The V call is TRBV18, the J call TRBJ1-4, with 7 bases matching TRBD1. The CDR3 is made up of 16 amino acids. The V and J ends lost 3 bases and 2 bases, in that order; junction bases with no gene match: 6. The germline V gene encodes CDR1 KGHSH and CDR2 LQKENI. Here the CDR3 reads CASSPFDRATNEKLFF. CDR3 bases: TGTGCCAGCTCACCTTTTGACAGGGCCACTAATGAAAAACTGTTTTTT.

This chain connects TRBV2 to TRBJ1-5, with no clear D. The CDR3 consists of 13 residues. Trimming shortened V by 3 bases and J by 5 bases, and 8 bases separated the two germline ends. Germline V gene lookup returns CDR1 SNHLY and CDR2 FYNNEI. In nucleotides, the CDR3 is TGTGCCAGCAGTGACACTTCCTATCAGCCCCAGCATTTT. Protein: CASSDTSYQPQHF.

The chain links TRBV3-1 (or the pseudogene TRBV3-2) to TRBJ1-5; no reliable D call. The CDR3 loop spans 15 amino acids. V dropped 2 bases and J dropped 2 bases, with 10 bases sitting between them. Germline V CDR1 and CDR2: LGHDT, YNNKEL (reference sequence). The CDR3 loop is CASSQTTIGNQPQHF. Here the CDR3 DNA reads TGTGCCAGCAGCCAAACGACAATTGGCAATCAGCCCCAGCATTTT.

The J gene is TRBJ1-5, the V gene TRBV2, with 10 bases matching TRBD1. Trimming cost V 9 bases and J 0 bases; bases outside gene matches: 5. Per the germline V gene, CDR1 is SNHLY and CDR2 is FYNNEI. The CDR3 totals 15 residues. DNA of the CDR3: TGTGCCAGTGGGACAGGGGACTATAGCAATCAGCCCCAGCATTTT. It is translated as CASGTGDYSNQPQHF. Based on the CDR3 plus reference TRBV2 and TRBJ1-5, the full variable domain is EPEVTQTPSHQVTQMGQEVILRCVPISNHLYFYWYRQILGQKVEFLVSFYNNEISEKSEIFDDQFSVERPDGSNFTLKIRSTKLEDSAMYFCASGTGDYSNQPQHFGDGTRLSIL.